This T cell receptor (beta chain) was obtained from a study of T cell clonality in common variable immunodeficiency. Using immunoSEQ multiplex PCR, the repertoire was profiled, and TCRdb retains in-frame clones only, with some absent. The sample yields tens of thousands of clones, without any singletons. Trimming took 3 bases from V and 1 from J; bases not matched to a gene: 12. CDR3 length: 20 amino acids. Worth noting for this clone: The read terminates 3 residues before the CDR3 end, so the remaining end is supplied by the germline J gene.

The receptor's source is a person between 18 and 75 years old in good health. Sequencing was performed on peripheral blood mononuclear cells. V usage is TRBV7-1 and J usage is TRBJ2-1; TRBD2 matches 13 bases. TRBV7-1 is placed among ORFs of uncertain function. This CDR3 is CASSSPRTSGGGESYNEQFF. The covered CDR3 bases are TGTGCCAGCAGCTCTCCTCGGACTAGCGGGGGCGGGGAATCCTACAATGAG.